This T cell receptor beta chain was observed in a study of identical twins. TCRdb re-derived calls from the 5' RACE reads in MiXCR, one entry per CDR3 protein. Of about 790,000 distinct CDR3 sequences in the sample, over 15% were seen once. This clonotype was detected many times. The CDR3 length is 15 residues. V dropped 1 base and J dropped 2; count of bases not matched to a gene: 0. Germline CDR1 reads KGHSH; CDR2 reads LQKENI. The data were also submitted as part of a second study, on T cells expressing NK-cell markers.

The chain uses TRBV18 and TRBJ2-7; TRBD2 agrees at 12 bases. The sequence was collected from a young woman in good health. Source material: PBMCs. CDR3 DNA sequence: TGTGCCAGCTCACCACGACTAGCGGGGGCCTACGAGCAGTACTTC. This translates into CASSPRLAGAYEQYF.